A selection of T cell receptor beta chains follows, all from one sample in a study of regulatory T cells in long-lasting Graves disease. Using its own MiXCR run on the multiplex PCR reads, TCRdb lists one record per CDR3 protein. The sample shows about 440,000 distinct CDR3 sequences, roughly 15% of them seen only once. These same records also appear under a second study, on T cells in Graves' hyperthyroidism and ophthalmopathy.

This specimen was peripheral blood mononuclear cells (PBMCs), taken at new diagnosis, from a patient treated with antithyroid drugs. The receptors derive from a woman in her 30s with Graves disease. CDR3s leave out the opening cysteine and the closing phenylalanine or tryptophan.

v_gene,j_gene,CDR3aa
TRBV18,TRBJ2-7,ASSPRDRGRGSYEQY
TRBV20-1,TRBJ2-1,SAPRTENYDEQF
TRBV6-2/TRBV6-3,TRBJ2-7,ASSYFGTGYEQY
TRBV7-2,TRBJ1-1,ASSLGEGGWTEAF
TRBV27,TRBJ1-2,ASSTRSLDYGYT
TRBV6-1,TRBJ2-7,ASHRDSPGIYEQY
TRBV6-2/TRBV6-3,TRBJ2-3,ASTRTSGTGTDTQY
TRBV25-1,TRBJ2-7,ASSKDGYFSYEQY
TRBV3-1,TRBJ2-7,ASSQDLGPASEQY
TRBV7-8,TRBJ1-4,ASSLGTGGNSEKLF
TRBV12-3/TRBV12-4,TRBJ2-7,ASSLRSGSSYEQY
TRBV29-1,TRBJ1-5,SVGDTHSNQPQH
TRBV30,TRBJ2-5,AWSSPGTNYQETQY
TRBV5-1,TRBJ2-7,ASSITQGAHEQY
TRBV4-1,TRBJ1-5,ASSQAVLSNQPQH
TRBV7-2,TRBJ1-2,ASRPTGLNYGYT
TRBV20-1,TRBJ2-1,SAGRGEPYNEQF
TRBV28,TRBJ1-2,ASSFPSGGGYGYT
TRBV6-2/TRBV6-3,TRBJ1-1,ASSSPRQGVAEAF
TRBV19,TRBJ2-5,ASSPAGTGFRETQY
TRBV12-3/TRBV12-4,TRBJ2-1,ASAYLSSYNEQF
TRBV20-1,TRBJ1-2,SASTGTYGYT
TRBV7-3,TRBJ2-1,ASSLMSGASGRAKEQF
TRBV6-4,TRBJ1-1,TSSRDRSVTEAF
TRBV18,TRBJ2-7,ASSSRAGTVSSYEQY
TRBV20-1,TRBJ2-1,SARDSGTSRLSSYNDQF
TRBV12-5,TRBJ1-2,ASGLKGLLRNYGYT
TRBV7-6,TRBJ2-5,ASSFISPSGEETQY
TRBV28,TRBJ1-5,ASSLYRGATHQPQH
TRBV12-3/TRBV12-4,TRBJ2-1,ASSLTGGAEQF
TRBV6-5,TRBJ2-7,ASSYVYTSYEQY
TRBV28,TRBJ1-1,ASSLIPSEAF
TRBV10-3,TRBJ1-6,AISVGGYNSPLH
TRBV30,TRBJ1-2,AWNGAPPNYGYT
TRBV5-5,TRBJ2-2,ASSLVQGSTGELF
TRBV3-1,TRBJ1-5,ASSQGPNQPQH
TRBV19,TRBJ2-2,ASSFSATNTGELF
TRBV3-1,TRBJ2-1,ASSHPGLAGGPRSYNEQF
TRBV28,TRBJ2-7,AWGRPPFGEQY
TRBV4-3,TRBJ2-1,ASSRGTADNEQF
TRBV19,TRBJ1-2,ASSHSDRPNYGYT
TRBV27,TRBJ2-3,ASSLSLPGLAGGMTDTQY
TRBV11-2,TRBJ1-2,ASSLPGWTYYGYT
TRBV6-5,TRBJ2-7,ASSYRERSSYEQY
TRBV5-1,TRBJ1-2,ASSPSPGEIYGYT
TRBV13,TRBJ1-6,ASSFQGQGASPLH
TRBV5-6,TRBJ2-1,ASSPRGYSHNEQF
TRBV6-1,TRBJ1-5,ASSRPGLNQPQH
TRBV25-1,TRBJ2-2,ASSERTPGELF
TRBV24-1,TRBJ2-1,ATGEHEQF
TRBV20-1,TRBJ2-3,SARSSSGGMKDTQY
TRBV27,TRBJ1-2,ASSPYRAGRDYGYT
TRBV27,TRBJ2-6,ASGAAFSGANVLT